This is a list of T cell receptor beta chains from one sample in a study of T cells in Graves' hyperthyroidism and ophthalmopathy. From the multiplex PCR reads, TCRdb called clonotypes with MiXCR, one entry per CDR3 protein. The sample has fewer than 450,000 distinct CDR3 sequences, nearly 15% seen once. The source material was blood. All receptors come from a woman aged 55 to 70 with Graves' ophthalmopathy. Both conserved end residues are part of each CDR3. Fields, in order: J gene, D gene, V gene, clone size, CDR3 DNA, CDR3 protein. A D gene is named only where the DNA matches it firmly. The listing skips clone size in some rows; elsewhere it reads once, few, many or a size class.

>TRBJ2-1|TRBD2|TRBV6-1|many
TGTGCCAGCAGTGTGGTCGGGAGGCTATACAATGAGCAGTTCTTC
CASSVVGRLYNEQFF
>TRBJ2-7|.|TRBV12-5|few
TGTGCTAGTGGTTTGGTATTCGAGCAGTACTTC
CASGLVFEQYF
>TRBJ2-5|TRBD2|TRBV13|many
TGTGCCAGCAGTATACGGGAGGGCCGGGAGACCCAGTACTTC
CASSIREGRETQYF
>TRBJ1-3|.|TRBV28|many
TGTGCCAGCAGTTACTACCGCGGCCTGTCAGGGGAAGGAAACACCATATATTTT
CASSYYRGLSGEGNTIYF
>TRBJ2-1|TRBD2|TRBV6-2/TRBV6-3|.
TGTGCCAGCAGTTACGACCCCAGCGGGAGATTTGAGCAGTTCTTC
CASSYDPSGRFEQFF
>TRBJ1-2|TRBD1|TRBV2|many
TGTGCCAGCAGCCTTGGACAGGGGGCAGATGGCTACACCTTC
CASSLGQGADGYTF
>TRBJ2-3|TRBD2|TRBV7-8|many
TGTGCCAGCAGCTTAGGGCTAGCGGGACACACAGATACGCAGTATTTT
CASSLGLAGHTDTQYF
>TRBJ2-1|TRBD2|TRBV27|.
TGTGCCAGCAGTTGGACTAGCGGGGCTTACAATGAGCAGTTCTTC
CASSWTSGAYNEQFF
>TRBJ2-7|.|TRBV28|many
TGTGCCAGCAGTTTCAGGTTGGGGACCTCAGCCTACGAGCAGTACTTC
CASSFRLGTSAYEQYF
>TRBJ1-5|.|TRBV12-3/TRBV12-4|many
TGTGCCAGCAGTTTAAGCTCCCGCAATCAGCCCCAGCATTTT
CASSLSSRNQPQHF
>TRBJ2-7|.|TRBV27|few
TGTGCCAGCAGTTTATCGATTAGCTACGAGCAGTACTTC
CASSLSISYEQYF
>TRBJ2-7|.|TRBV28|many
TGTGCCAGCAGCCTAAAGGGAGGCCCCTCCTACGAGCAGTACTTC
CASSLKGGPSYEQYF
>TRBJ2-1|.|TRBV30|many
TGTGCGGCTGGTAGTGGCTTCCAATATGAGCAGTTCTTC
CAAGSGFQYEQFF
>TRBJ2-3|TRBD1|TRBV28|many
TGTGCCAGCAGTTTTGCGGGACAGGGGTACACAGATACGCAGTATTTT
CASSFAGQGYTDTQYF
>TRBJ2-7|.|TRBV6-1|many
TGTGCCAGCAGTCCCGGACAGAGAAACGAGCAGTACTTC
CASSPGQRNEQYF
>TRBJ2-7|.|TRBV7-9|many
TGTGCCAGCAGCCGCCCCAGGGTCGACGAGCAGTACTTC
CASSRPRVDEQYF
>TRBJ2-5|.|TRBV5-1|few
TGCGCCAGCTGGGGCGAATTGTACCAAGAGACCCAGTACTTC
CASWGELYQETQYF
>TRBJ2-4|.|TRBV5-1|few
TGCGCCAGCAGCGCCACACAGGCCCAGACGGACATTCAGTACTTC
CASSATQAQTDIQYF
>TRBJ2-7|TRBD1|TRBV4-1|.
TGCGCCAGCAGCCAAGATGGGGGATGGCAGGGGGCTTACGAGCAGTACTTC
CASSQDGGWQGAYEQYF
>TRBJ2-5|TRBD2|TRBV20-1|few
TGCAGTGCTCCCCAGGGACTAGCGGGAGGCCCACACCAAGAGACCCAGTACTTC
CSAPQGLAGGPHQETQYF
>TRBJ2-1|TRBD2|TRBV5-1|.
TGCGCCAGCAGCAACGGACTAGCGGGCGAAGGTGGCTCCTACAATGAGCAGTTCTTC
CASSNGLAGEGGSYNEQFF
>TRBJ1-2|.|TRBV28|many
TGTGCCAGCAGCCCTAGTCCCAAAAACTATGGCTACACCTTC
CASSPSPKNYGYTF
>TRBJ2-1|TRBD2|TRBV20-1|many
TGCAGTGCTACCCGAACCGCGGGAGGCGGGGATGAGCAGTTCTTC
CSATRTAGGGDEQFF
>TRBJ1-5|.|TRBV7-9|.
TGTGCCAGCTCCTCGCCAACTTGGGATCAGCCCCAGCATTTT
CASSSPTWDQPQHF
>TRBJ2-3|.|TRBV5-1|many
TGCGCCAGCAGCGGTGGTCAACCCGTCACAGATACGCAGTATTTT
CASSGGQPVTDTQYF
>TRBJ1-1|.|TRBV5-1|.
TGCGCCAGCGCGAAGGGGGATGAGAACACTGAAGCTTTCTTT
CASAKGDENTEAFF
>TRBJ2-3|.|TRBV5-1|.
TGCGCCAGCAGCGGGGGACTGCGGGATACGCAGTATTTT
CASSGGLRDTQYF
>TRBJ2-5|.|TRBV4-1|.
TGCGCCAGCAGCCAAGATCGGGGGAGGCCTAGAAAGACCCAGTACTTC
CASSQDRGRPRKTQYF
>TRBJ2-5|TRBD2|TRBV24-1|.
TGTGCCACCGGTCAGGGCGGGAGAGAGACCCAGTACTTC
CATGQGGRETQYF
>TRBJ2-5|.|TRBV24-1|.
TGTGCCACCAGTGATTTGGCGCAAGAGACCCAGTACTTC
CATSDLAQETQYF
>TRBJ2-3|.|TRBV7-6|.
TGTGCCAGCAGCTTAGGGGACCGAGAGAACACAGATACGCAGTATTTT
CASSLGDRENTDTQYF
>TRBJ2-7|.|TRBV7-9|many
TGTGCCAGCAGCTTATCCTACCCTTACGAGCAGTACTTC
CASSLSYPYEQYF
>TRBJ2-7|TRBD1|TRBV3-1|.
TGTGCCAGCAGCCAAGAGGGGACAGGGGACGAGCAGTACTTC
CASSQEGTGDEQYF
>TRBJ2-1|.|TRBV2|few
TGTGCCACCGAGGCGGGGAGGGGGAGCTCCTACAATGAGCAGTTCTTC
CATEAGRGSSYNEQFF
>TRBJ2-2|TRBD2|TRBV4-1|.
TGCGCCAGCAGCAAAGGACGGGGGGGAACCGGGGAGCTGTTTTTT
CASSKGRGGTGELFF
>TRBJ2-1|.|TRBV9|few
TGTGCCAGCAGCCCTCGTAGCGGCCTCGAGCAGTTCTTC
CASSPRSGLEQFF
>TRBJ2-1|TRBD2|TRBV5-4|.
TGTGCCAGCAGCTTTAAACTAGCGGGAGTTATAAATGAGCAGTTCTTC
CASSFKLAGVINEQFF